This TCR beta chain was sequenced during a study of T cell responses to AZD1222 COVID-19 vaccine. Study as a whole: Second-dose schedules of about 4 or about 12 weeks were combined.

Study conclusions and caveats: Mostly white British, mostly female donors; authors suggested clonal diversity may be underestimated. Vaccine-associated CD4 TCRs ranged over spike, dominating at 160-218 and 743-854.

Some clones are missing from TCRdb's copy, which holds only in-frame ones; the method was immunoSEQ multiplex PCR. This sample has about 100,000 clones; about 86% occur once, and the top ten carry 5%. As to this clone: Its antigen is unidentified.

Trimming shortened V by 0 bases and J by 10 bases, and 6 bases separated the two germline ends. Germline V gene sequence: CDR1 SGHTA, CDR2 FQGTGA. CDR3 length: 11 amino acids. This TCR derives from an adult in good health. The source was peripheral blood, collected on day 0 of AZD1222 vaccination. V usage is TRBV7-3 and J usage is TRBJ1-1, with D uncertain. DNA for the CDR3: TGTGCCAGCAGCTTAACGTTTCGAGCTTTCTTT. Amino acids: CASSLTFRAFF.